This TCR beta chain originates from a study of CD8 T cells in ankylosing spondylitis. Whole-study findings and limits: Earlier reports found some motif variants in synovial fluid and blood in reactive arthritis. Enrichment of disease-linked clones was reportedly significant in matched ankylosing spondylitis synovial fluid.

Making the TCR beta libraries involved quantitative 5'-RACE with molecular barcodes. Each CDR3 protein is one row after TCRdb ran MiXCR on the 5' RACE reads. This table holds around 150,000 distinct CDR3 sequences, roughly 44% found once. On this clonotype itself: What it recognizes is unknown.

This CDR3 spans 14 amino acids. V was cut by 4 bases and J by 5 bases, with 13 bases left in between. CDR1 is KGHDR and CDR2 is SFDVKD in the germline V gene. The clonotype was recovered from a male donor with ankylosing spondylitis. The V and J genes are TRBV24-1 and TRBJ2-5; no clear D gene. The sequenced sample was synovial fluid, either unsorted or a sorted T cell fraction (not recorded which). This chain's CDR3 is CATSDPSKSETQYF. For the CDR3, the DNA is TGTGCCACCAGTGACCCATCTAAGTCCGAGACCCAGTACTTC.